The sequence of this T cell receptor beta chain was determined in a study of cytomegalovirus exposure and HLA in healthy donors. Primers for the PCR totalled 60 Vbeta and 13 Jbeta. The table came from immunoSEQ multiplex PCR; TCRdb's copy has only in-frame clones and leaves some out. Of roughly 100,000 clones listed, 75% to 80% are singletons. This clone was observed a handful of times. Antigen: not known. The trim removed 1 base at V and 13 bases at J, leaving 9 bases unmatched. Germline CDR1 LGHNA, CDR2 YSLEER. This CDR3 region has 14 residues. Findings and limits, study-wide: HLA alleles showed associations with fewer than 20,000 TCR beta sequences in a later analysis, at a 0.05 false discovery rate. A missense variant in DCLRE1C was later tied to TCR beta V- and J-gene trimming. Across donors, most TCRs were seen rarely, yet some public ones were widespread.

This receptor was taken from a male donor in good health and CMV-seropositive. V and J are TRBV4-3 and TRBJ2-1; 8 bases line up with TRBD2. Sequenced material: PBMCs. The CDR3 sequence is CASSQVSEREQQFF. CDR3 nucleotides: TGCGCCAGCAGCCAAGTTAGTGAGCGGGAGCAACAGTTCTTC.